The following is a TCR beta chain sequence with its context. The CDR3 contains 16 residues. CDR1 and CDR2 from the germline V gene are SGHDT and YYEEEE. Trimming at V came to 4 bases and at J to 4 bases, leaving 13 bases not matched to a gene. This entry belongs to a study of cytomegalovirus exposure and HLA in healthy donors. Study-wide context: There were 350 to 400 genotyped donors. Of these, roughly 80% fell in the genetic ancestry cluster associated with self-reported Caucasian donors.

Primers for the PCR totalled 60 Vbeta and 13 Jbeta. How the authors handled the data: Around 9.9 million shared chains were among the roughly 80 million unique TCR beta chains that a later analysis counted. TCRdb's table, derived via immunoSEQ multiplex PCR, lists solely in-frame clones and lacks some. The V and J calls and clone size were taken over from that table, and D and trimming were inferred from the DNA. The table has 150,000 to 200,000 clones, around four fifths seen once. The TCR was taken from a man younger than 30 in good health and CMV-seropositive. The genes are TRBV5-6 and TRBJ1-2, with 7 nucleotides matching TRBD1. The specimen sequenced was PBMCs. As DNA, the CDR3 is TGTGCCAGCAGCGAGCAAAACAGGGGACAACGCTATGGCTACACCTTC. Translation: CASSEQNRGQRYGYTF.